The 14 T cell receptor beta chains below come from one sample, sequenced in a study of blood T cell repertoires in COVID-19. Generated by immunoSEQ multiplex PCR, the TCRdb table keeps only in-frame clones and is missing some. In the table there are 35,000 or so clones, more than 90% of which are singletons. Sequences were obtained from peripheral blood. Receptors originate from a man between 60 and 75 years old with active or convalescent COVID-19.

The chain joins TRBV6-4 to TRBJ2-2; unclear D gene. V lost 0 bases to trimming and J lost 7 bases, with 6 bases between them. Germline CDR1 and CDR2: MRHNA and SNTAGT. The CDR3 has 13 amino acids. The CDR3 DNA sequence: TGTGCCAGCAGTGACTCCGGGTTCGGGGAGCTGTTTTTT. This gives the protein CASSDSGFGELFF.

The CDR3 coding sequence is TGTGCCAGCAGCCCCCAATACAATGAGCAGTTCTTC. Translation gives CASSPQYNEQFF. The chain couples TRBV7-2 to TRBJ2-1; D not resolved. This CDR3 has 12 amino acids. V was pared by 5 bases and J by 4 bases, with 6 bases between. In germline, CDR1 is SGHTA, CDR2 FQGNSA.

The chain's CDR3 is CASNKTGGRENSNQPQHF. As DNA, the CDR3 is TGTGCCAGTAACAAAACCGGGGGGAGGGAGAATAGCAATCAGCCCCAGCATTTT. The gene calls are TRBV19 and TRBJ1-5; D might be TRBD1 (5 bases). There are 18 residues in the CDR3. The germline V gene has CDR1 LNHDA and CDR2 SQIVND (reference sequence). With 7 bases removed from V and 0 bases from J, the gap between germline ends came to 22 bases.

V is TRBV5-1 and J is TRBJ1-1, with D possibly TRBD1 on 6 matching bases. Germline V gives CDR1 SGHRS, CDR2 YFSETQ. The CDR3 totals 14 residues. Trimming pared 3 bases from V and 1 base from J, leaving 10 bases between. The DNA for the CDR3 is TGCGCCAGCAGCTCGGACAGACCGAACACTGAAGCTTTCTTT. Amino acids: CASSSDRPNTEAFF.

V and J are TRBV27 and TRBJ1-3; 9 nucleotides line up with TRBD1. The junction had 5 bases not matched to a gene; V was cut back by 4 bases and J by 7 bases. CDR3 length: 14 amino acids. CDR1 is MNHEY and CDR2 is SMNVEV in the germline V gene (reference sequence). The CDR3 sequence: CASSSQGARNTIYF. DNA of the CDR3: TGTGCCAGCAGTTCACAGGGGGCTCGGAACACCATATATTTT.

This clone was detected only once. The rearrangement links TRBV23-1 to TRBJ1-1, with 9 bases fitting TRBD1. TRBV23-1 belongs to the ORF category, with a function that is uncertain. The V gene end was trimmed by 8 bases and the J gene end by 1 base; junction bases not matched to a gene: 5. CDR3 length: 14 amino acids. CDR3 amino acids: CASFPGQGNTEAFF. The CDR3 nucleotides read TGCGCCAGCTTCCCGGGACAGGGGAACACTGAAGCTTTCTTT.

The rearrangement uses TRBV5-1 and TRBJ1-1; 11 nucleotides align to TRBD1. CDR3 length: 14 amino acids. The V gene end was trimmed by 3 bases and the J gene end by 5 bases; junction bases not matched to a gene: 3. Germline V gene lookup returns CDR1 SGHRS and CDR2 YFSETQ. Written as DNA, the CDR3 is TGCGCCAGCAGCTCGGACAGGGGGCCAACTGAAGCTTTCTTT. Its translation is CASSSDRGPTEAFF.

The rearrangement uses TRBV11-2 and TRBJ2-5, with TRBD1 matching over 7 bases. Germline V gene lookup returns CDR1 SGHAT and CDR2 FQNNGV. V lost 4 bases and J lost 6; bases outside the gene matches: 14. The length of the CDR3 is 16 residues. CDR3 sequence reads: CASSSTGVGVKQTQYF. CDR3 DNA sequence: TGTGCCAGCAGCTCCACAGGGGTTGGGGTAAAACAGACCCAGTACTTC. Supplemented by reference TRBV11-2 and TRBJ2-5, the full variable domain reads EAGVAQSPRYKIIEKRQSVAFWCNPISGHATLYWYQQILGQGPKLLIQFQNNGVVDDSQLPKDRFSAERLKGVDSTLKIQPAKLEDSAVYLCASSSTGVGVKQTQYFGPGTRLLVL.

With respect to this clone: The germline gene is not matched at one end of the junction; a read error may be the cause. V and J are TRBV7-9 and TRBJ1-2; D remains ambiguous. Germline-derived CDR1 and CDR2 are SEHNR and FQNEAQ (reference sequence). CDR3 size: 10 residues. The CDR3 spells CASSREETFF. Here the CDR3 DNA reads TGTGCCAGCAGTAGAGAGGAGACCTTCTTC.

Only a few counts were recorded for this clone. This rearrangement joins TRBV7-9 to TRBJ1-2, with D possibly matching TRBD1 (6 bases). With 5 bases removed from V and 5 bases from J, the gap between germline ends came to 30 bases. Germline CDR1 SEHNR, CDR2 FQNEAQ (reference sequence). This CDR3 has 19 amino acids. CDR3 nucleotides: TGTGCCAGCAGCCTTCGTAAAATTGTCGGGGGGCGACTGAATTATGGCTACACCTTC. Translation: CASSLRKIVGGRLNYGYTF.

The rearrangement uses TRBV5-1 and TRBJ1-1; no clear D gene. V shed 4 bases and J shed 3 bases, with 10 bases lying between them. The CDR3 extends over 13 amino acids. Germline CDR1 SGHRS, CDR2 YFSETQ. CDR3 loop: CASSLEIHTEAFF. CDR3 nucleotide sequence: TGCGCCAGCAGCCTCGAGATTCACACTGAAGCTTTCTTT.

The CDR3 loop reads CASSQDRGLGNTIYF. The CDR3 DNA reads TGCGCCAGCAGCCAGGACAGGGGGCTCGGAAACACCATATATTTT. The chain carries TRBV5-1 and TRBJ1-3; 11 bases agree with TRBD1. The CDR3 has 15 amino acids. J gave up 4 bases and V 4 bases, and 4 bases lay outside the gene matches. The germline V gene has CDR1 SGHRS and CDR2 YFSETQ.

This chain connects TRBV2 to TRBJ1-2; D might be TRBD1 (6 bases). Trimming stripped 8 bases from V and 2 bases from J, with 21 bases between. This CDR3 comprises 16 residues. CDR1 is SNHLY, CDR2 FYNNEI, per germline. CDR3 region: CASPSRVQGRNYGYTF. The CDR3 nucleotides are TGTGCCAGCCCATCTCGGGTTCAGGGGCGGAACTATGGCTACACCTTC.

The chain's CDR3 is CASSPERQWQFF. Here the CDR3 DNA reads TGTGCCAGCTCACCCGAAAGACAGTGGCAGTTCTTC. This chain links TRBV18 with TRBJ2-1; D perhaps matches TRBD1 (5 bases). Trimming shortened V by 3 bases and J by 12 bases, and 12 bases separated the two germline ends. The CDR3 consists of 12 residues. Germline loops: CDR1 KGHSH, CDR2 LQKENI.